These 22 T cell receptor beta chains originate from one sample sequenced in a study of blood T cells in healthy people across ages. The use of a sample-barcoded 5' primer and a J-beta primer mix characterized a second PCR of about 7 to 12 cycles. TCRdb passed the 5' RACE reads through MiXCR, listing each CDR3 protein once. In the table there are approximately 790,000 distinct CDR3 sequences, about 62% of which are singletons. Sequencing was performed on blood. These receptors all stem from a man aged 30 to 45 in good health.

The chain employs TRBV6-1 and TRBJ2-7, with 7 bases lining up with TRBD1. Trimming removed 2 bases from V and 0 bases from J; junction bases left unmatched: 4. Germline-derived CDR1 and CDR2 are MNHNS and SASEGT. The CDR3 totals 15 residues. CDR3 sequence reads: CASSEQGEISYEQYF. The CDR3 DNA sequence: TGTGCCAGCAGTGAACAGGGGGAAATCTCCTACGAGCAGTACTTC.

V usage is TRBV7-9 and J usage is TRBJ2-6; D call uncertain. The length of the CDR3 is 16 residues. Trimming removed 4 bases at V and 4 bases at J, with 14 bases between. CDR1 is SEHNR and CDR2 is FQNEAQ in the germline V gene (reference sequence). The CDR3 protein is CASSSRLSWGANVLTF. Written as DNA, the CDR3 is TGTGCCAGCAGCTCACGACTGAGCTGGGGGGCCAACGTCCTGACTTTC. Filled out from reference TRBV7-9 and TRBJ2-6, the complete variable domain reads DTGVSQNPRHKITKRGQNVTFRCDPISEHNRLYWYRQTLGQGPEFLTYFQNEAQLEKSRLLSDRFSAERPKGSFSTLEIQRTEQGDSAMYLCASSSRLSWGANVLTFGAGSRLTVL.

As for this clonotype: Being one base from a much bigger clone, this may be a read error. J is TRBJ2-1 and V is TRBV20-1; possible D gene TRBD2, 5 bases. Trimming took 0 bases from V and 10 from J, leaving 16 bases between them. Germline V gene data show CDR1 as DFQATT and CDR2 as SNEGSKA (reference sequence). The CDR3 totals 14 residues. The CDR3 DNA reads TGCAGTGCTAGAGATATTGGCACCGACTACGAGCAGTTCTTC. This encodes CSARDIGTDYEQFF.

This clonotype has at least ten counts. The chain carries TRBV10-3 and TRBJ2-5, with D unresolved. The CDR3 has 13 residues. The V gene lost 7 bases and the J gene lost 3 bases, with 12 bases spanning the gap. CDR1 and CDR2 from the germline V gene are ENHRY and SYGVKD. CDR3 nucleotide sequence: TGTGCCATCACCAACGATAGAGAAGAGACCCAGTACTTC. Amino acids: CAITNDREETQYF.

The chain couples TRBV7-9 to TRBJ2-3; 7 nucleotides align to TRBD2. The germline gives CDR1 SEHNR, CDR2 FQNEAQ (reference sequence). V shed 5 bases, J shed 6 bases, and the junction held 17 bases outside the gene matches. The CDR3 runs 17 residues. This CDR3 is CASSPLQWSGDADTQYF. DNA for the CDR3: TGTGCCAGCAGCCCCCTCCAATGGAGCGGGGACGCCGATACGCAGTATTTT.

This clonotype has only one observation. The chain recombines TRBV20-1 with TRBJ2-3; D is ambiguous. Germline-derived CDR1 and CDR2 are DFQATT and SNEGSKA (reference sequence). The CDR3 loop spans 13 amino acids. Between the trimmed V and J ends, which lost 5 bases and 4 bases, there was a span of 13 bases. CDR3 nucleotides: TGCAGTGCTGAGCCCCGGGCCTCAGATACGCAGTATTTT. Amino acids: CSAEPRASDTQYF.

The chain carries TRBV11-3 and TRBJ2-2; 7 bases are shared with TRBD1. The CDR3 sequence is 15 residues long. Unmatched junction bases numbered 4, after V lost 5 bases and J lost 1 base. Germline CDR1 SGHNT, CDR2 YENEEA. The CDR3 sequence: CASSGDRVNTGELFF. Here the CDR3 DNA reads TGTGCCAGCAGCGGAGACAGGGTGAACACCGGGGAGCTGTTTTTT. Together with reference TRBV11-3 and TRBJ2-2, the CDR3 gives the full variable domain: EAGVVQSPRYKIIEKKQPVAFWCNPISGHNTLYWYLQNLGQGPELLIRYENEEAVDDSQLPKDRFSAERLKGVDSTLKIQPAELGDSAVYLCASSGDRVNTGELFFGEGSRLTVL.

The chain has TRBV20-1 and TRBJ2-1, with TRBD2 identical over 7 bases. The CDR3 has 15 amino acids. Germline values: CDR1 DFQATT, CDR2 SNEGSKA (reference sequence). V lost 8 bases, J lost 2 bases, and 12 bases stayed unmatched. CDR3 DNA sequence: TGCAGTCAATGGGACGAGCTAGCGGCCTACAATGAGCAGTTCTTC. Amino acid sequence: CSQWDELAAYNEQFF.

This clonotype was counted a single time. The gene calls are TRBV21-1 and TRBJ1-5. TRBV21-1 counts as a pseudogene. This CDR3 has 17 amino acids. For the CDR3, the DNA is TGTGCCAGCAGCAAAGCGCGGGCAGGTTATAGCAATCAGCCCCAGCATTTT. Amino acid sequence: CASSKARAGYSNQPQHF.

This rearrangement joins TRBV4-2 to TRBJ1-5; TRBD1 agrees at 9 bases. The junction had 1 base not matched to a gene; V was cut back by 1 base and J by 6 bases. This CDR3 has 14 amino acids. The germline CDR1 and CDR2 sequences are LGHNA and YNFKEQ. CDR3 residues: CASSQGGQGQPQHF. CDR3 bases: TGTGCCAGCAGCCAAGGGGGACAGGGTCAGCCCCAGCATTTT.

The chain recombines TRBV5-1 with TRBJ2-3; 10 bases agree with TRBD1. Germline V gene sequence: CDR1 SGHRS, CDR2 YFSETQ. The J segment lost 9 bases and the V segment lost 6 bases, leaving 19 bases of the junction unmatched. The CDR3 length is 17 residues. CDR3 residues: CASTVQPGQGPGGTQYF. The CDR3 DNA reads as TGCGCCAGCACAGTCCAACCGGGACAGGGGCCGGGGGGGACGCAGTATTTT.

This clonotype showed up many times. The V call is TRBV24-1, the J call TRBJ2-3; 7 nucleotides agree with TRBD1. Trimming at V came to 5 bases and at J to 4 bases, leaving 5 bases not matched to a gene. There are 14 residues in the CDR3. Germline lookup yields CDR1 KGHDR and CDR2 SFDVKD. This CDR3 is CATSARDRSDTQYF. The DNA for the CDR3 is TGTGCCACCAGTGCCCGGGACAGATCAGATACGCAGTATTTT.

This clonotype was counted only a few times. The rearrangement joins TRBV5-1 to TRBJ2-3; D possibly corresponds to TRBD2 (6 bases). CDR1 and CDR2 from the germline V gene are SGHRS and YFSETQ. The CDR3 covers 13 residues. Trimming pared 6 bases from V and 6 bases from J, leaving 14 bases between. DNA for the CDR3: TGCGCCAGCACGACTGGGGGGACGGATACGCAGTATTTT. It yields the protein CASTTGGTDTQYF.

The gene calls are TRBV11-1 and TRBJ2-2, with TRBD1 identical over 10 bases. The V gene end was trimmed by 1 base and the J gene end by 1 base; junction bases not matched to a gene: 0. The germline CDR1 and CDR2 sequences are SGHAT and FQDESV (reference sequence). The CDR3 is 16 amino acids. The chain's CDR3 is CASSLGTGGNTGELFF. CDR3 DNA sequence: TGTGCCAGCAGCTTAGGGACAGGGGGGAACACCGGGGAGCTGTTTTTT.

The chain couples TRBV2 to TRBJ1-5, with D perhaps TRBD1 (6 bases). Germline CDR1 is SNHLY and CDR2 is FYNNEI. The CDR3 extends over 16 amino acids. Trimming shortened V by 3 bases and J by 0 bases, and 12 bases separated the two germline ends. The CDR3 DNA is TGTGCCAGCAGTGATGGGGGCGTAAATAGCAATCAGCCCCAGCATTTT. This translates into CASSDGGVNSNQPQHF.

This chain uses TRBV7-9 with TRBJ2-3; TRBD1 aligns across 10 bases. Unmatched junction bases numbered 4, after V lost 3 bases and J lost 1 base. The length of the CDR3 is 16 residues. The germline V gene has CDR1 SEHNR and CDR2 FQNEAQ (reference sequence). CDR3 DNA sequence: TGTGCCAGCAGCTTGTTCGGGACAGGGGGCACAGATACGCAGTATTTT. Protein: CASSLFGTGGTDTQYF.

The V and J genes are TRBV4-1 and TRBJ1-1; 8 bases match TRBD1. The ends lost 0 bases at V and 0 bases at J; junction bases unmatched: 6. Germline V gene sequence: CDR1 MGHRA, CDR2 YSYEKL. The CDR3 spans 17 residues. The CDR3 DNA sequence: TGCGCCAGCAGCCAAGATGGGACAGGAGGCATGAACACTGAAGCTTTCTTT. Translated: CASSQDGTGGMNTEAFF.

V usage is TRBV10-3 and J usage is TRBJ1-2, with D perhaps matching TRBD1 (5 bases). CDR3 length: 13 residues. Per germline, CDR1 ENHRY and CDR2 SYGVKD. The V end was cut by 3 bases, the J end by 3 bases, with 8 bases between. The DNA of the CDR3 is TGTGCCATCAGTGACAGGGATTACTATGGCTACACCTTC. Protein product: CAISDRDYYGYTF.

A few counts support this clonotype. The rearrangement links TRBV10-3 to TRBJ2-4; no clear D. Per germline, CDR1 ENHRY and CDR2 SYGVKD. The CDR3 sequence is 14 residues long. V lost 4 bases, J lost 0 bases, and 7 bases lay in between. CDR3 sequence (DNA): TGTGCCATCAGTGCGGGCGAAGCCAAAAACATTCAGTACTTC. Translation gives CAISAGEAKNIQYF.

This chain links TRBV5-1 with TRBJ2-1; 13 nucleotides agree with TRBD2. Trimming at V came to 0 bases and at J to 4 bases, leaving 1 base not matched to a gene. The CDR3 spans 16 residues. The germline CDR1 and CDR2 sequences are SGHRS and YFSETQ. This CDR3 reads CASSLAGLAGYNEQFF. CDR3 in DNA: TGCGCCAGCAGCTTGGCGGGACTAGCGGGGTACAATGAGCAGTTCTTC.

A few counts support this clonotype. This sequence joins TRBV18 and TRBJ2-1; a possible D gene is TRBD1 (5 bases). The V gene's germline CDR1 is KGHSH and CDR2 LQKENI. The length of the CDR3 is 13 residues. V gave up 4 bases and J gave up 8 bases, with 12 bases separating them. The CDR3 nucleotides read TGTGCCAGCTCACAGGACATTTCTCATGAGCAGTTCTTC. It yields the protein CASSQDISHEQFF.

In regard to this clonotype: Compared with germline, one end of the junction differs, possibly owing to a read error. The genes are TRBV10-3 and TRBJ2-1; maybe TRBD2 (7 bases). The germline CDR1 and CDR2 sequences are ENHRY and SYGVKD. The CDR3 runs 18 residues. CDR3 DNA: TGTGCCGTCAGTGAGTCGACTCTGAGAGGGGGGGCCTACAATGAGCAGTTCTTC. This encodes CAVSESTLRGGAYNEQFF.